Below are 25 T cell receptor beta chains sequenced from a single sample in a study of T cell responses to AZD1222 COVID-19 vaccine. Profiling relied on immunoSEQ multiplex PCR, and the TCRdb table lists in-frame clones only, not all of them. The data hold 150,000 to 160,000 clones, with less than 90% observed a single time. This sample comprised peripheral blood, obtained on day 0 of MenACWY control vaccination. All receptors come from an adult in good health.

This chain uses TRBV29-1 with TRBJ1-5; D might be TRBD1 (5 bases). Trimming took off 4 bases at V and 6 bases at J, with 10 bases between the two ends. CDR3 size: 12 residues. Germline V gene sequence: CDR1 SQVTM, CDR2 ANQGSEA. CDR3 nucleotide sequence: TGCAGCGTTGGGGGGGGGAGTCAGCCCCAGCATTTT. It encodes CSVGGGSQPQHF.

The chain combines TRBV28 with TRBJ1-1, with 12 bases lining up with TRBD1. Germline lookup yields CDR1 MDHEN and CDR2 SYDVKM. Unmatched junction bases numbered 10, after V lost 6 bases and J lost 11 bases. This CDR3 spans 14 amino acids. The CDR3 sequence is CASSSPGQGARAFF. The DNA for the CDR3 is TGTGCCAGCAGCTCCCCGGGACAGGGGGCGCGGGCTTTCTTT.

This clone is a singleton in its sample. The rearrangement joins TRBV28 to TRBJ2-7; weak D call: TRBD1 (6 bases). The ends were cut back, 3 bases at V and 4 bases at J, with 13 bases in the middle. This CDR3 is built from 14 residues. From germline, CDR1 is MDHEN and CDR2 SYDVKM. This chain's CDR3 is CASSFSTGSYEQYV. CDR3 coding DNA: TGTGCCAGCAGTTTCTCGACAGGCTCATACGAGCAGTACGTC.

The CDR3 is CSVSGIEGYTF. CDR3 coding DNA: TGCAGCGTCTCAGGGATTGAGGGCTACACCTTC. V gene TRBV29-1 combines with J gene TRBJ1-2; D might be TRBD1 (5 bases). Germline lookup yields CDR1 SQVTM and CDR2 ANQGSEA. This CDR3 is built from 11 residues. Deletions cut 6 bases from V and 8 bases from J, with 13 bases between. The full variable domain, in which reference TRBV29-1 and TRBJ1-2 provide the parts outside the CDR3, is SAVISQKPSRDICQRGTSLTIQCQVDSQVTMMFWYRQQPGQSLTLIATANQGSEATYESGFVIDKFPISRPNLTFSTLTVSNMSPEDSSIYLCSVSGIEGYTFGSGTRLTVV.

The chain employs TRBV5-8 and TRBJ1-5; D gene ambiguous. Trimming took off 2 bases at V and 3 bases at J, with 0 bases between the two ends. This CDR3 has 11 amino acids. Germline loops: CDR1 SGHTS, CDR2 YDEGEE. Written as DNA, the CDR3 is TGTGCCAGCAGCTTCAATCAGCCCCAGCATTTT. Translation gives CASSFNQPQHF.

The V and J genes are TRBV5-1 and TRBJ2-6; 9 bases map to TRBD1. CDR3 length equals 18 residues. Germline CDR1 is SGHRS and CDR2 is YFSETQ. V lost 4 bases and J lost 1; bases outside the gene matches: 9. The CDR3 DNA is TGCGCCAGCAGCGCTGGACAGGGGTTCTTGTCTGGGGCCAACGTCCTGACTTTC. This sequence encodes CASSAGQGFLSGANVLTF.

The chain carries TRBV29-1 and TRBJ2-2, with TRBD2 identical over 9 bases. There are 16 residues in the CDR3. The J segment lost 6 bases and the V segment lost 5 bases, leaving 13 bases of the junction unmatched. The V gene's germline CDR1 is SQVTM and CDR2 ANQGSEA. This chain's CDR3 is CSVKNTGGGAAGELFF. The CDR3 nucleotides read TGCAGCGTTAAAAATACGGGCGGGGGGGCCGCCGGGGAGCTGTTTTTT.

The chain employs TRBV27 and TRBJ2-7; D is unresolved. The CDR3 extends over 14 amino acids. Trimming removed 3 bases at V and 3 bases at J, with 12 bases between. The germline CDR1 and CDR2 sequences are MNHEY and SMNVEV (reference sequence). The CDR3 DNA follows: TGTGCCAGCAGTTTTCGGCGGATGTACTACGAGCAGTACTTC. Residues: CASSFRRMYYEQYF.

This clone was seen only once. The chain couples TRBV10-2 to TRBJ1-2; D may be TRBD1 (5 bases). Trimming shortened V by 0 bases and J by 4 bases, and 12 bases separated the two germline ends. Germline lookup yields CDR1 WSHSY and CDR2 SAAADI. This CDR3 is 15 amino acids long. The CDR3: CASSESRGSGYGYTF. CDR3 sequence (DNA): TGCGCCAGCAGTGAGTCGAGGGGTTCGGGCTATGGCTACACCTTC.

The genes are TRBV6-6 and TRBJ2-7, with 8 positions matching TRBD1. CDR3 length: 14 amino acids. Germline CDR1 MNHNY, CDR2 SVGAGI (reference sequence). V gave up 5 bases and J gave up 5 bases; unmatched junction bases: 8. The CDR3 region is CASSPQGVADEQYF. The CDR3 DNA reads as TGTGCCAGCAGTCCACAGGGGGTGGCGGACGAGCAGTACTTC.

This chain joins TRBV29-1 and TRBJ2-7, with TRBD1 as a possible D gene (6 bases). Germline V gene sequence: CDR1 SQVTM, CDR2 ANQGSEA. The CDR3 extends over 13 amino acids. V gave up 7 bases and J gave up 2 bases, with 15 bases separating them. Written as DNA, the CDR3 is TGCAGCGAGGGACACTGTAAGACCTACGAGCAGTACGTC. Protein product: CSEGHCKTYEQYV.

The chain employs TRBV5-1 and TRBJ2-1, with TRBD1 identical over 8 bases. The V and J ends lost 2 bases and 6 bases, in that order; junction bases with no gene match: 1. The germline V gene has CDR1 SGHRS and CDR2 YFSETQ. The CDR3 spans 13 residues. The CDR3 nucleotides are TGCGCCAGCAGCTTCGGACAGGGCAATGAGCAGTTCTTC. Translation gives CASSFGQGNEQFF.

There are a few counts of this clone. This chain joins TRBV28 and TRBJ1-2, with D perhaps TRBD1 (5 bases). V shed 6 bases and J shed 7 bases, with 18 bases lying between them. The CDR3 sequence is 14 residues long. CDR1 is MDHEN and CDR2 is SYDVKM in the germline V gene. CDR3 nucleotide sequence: TGTGCCAGCAGATCCGGGACGGGGGAGTCTGGCTACACCTTC. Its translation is CASRSGTGESGYTF.

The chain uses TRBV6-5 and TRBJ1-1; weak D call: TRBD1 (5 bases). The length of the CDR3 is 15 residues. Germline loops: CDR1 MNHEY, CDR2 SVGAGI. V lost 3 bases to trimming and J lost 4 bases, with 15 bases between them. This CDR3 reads CASSYSRDAGTEAFF. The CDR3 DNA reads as TGTGCCAGCAGTTATAGCAGGGATGCGGGCACTGAAGCTTTCTTT.

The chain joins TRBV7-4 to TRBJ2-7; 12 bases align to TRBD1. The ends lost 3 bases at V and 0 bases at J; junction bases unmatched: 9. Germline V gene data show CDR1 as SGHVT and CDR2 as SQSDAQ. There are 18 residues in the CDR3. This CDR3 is CASSFARDRGPLSYEQYF. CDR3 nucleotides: TGTGCCAGCAGCTTTGCCCGGGACAGGGGGCCCCTCTCCTACGAGCAGTACTTC.

The CDR3 spells CASSDRGLDGYTF. The CDR3 nucleotides read TGTGCCAGCAGTGACAGGGGGCTCGATGGCTACACCTTC. This sequence joins TRBV6-1 and TRBJ1-2, with TRBD1 matching over 8 bases. Germline CDR1 MNHNS, CDR2 SASEGT. This CDR3 has 13 amino acids. Trimming removed 3 bases from V and 6 bases from J; junction bases left unmatched: 3.

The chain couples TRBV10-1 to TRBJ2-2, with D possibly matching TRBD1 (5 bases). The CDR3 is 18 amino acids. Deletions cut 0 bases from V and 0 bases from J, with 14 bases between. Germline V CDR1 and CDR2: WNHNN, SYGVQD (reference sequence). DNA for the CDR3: TGCGCCAGCAGTGAGTCGAAGCAGGGTCAGGCGAACACCGGGGAGCTGTTTTTT. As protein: CASSESKQGQANTGELFF.

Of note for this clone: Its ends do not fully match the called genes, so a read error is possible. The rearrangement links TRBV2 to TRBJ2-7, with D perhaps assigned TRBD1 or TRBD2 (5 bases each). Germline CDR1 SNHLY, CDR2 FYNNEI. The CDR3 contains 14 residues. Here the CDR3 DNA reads TGTGCCAGCAGTTGGGACGGGCCCTCCTACGAGCGGTACTTC. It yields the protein CASSWDGPSYERYF.

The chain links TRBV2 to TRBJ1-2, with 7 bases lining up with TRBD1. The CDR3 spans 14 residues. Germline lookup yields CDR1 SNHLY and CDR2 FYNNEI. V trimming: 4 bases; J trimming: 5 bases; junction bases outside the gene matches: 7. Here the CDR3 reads CASSGDSSQYGYTF. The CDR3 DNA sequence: TGTGCCAGCAGTGGGGACAGCTCTCAATATGGCTACACCTTC.

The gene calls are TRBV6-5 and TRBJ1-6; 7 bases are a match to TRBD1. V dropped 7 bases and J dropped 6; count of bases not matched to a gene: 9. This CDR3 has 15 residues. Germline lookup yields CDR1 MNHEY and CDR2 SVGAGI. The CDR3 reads CASTINRGGNSPLHF. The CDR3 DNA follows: TGTGCCAGCACCATAAACAGGGGTGGTAATTCACCCCTCCACTTT.

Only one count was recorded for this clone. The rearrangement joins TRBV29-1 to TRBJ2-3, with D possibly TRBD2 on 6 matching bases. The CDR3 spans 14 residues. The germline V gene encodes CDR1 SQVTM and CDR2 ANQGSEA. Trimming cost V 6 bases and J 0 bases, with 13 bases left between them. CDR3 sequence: CSVGTSSSTDTQYF. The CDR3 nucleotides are TGCAGCGTAGGGACTTCTTCTAGCACAGATACGCAGTATTTT.

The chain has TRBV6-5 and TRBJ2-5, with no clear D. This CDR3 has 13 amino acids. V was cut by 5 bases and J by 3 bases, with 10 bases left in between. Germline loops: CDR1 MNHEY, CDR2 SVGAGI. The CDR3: CASSQNIKETQYF. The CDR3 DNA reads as TGTGCCAGCAGTCAGAATATCAAAGAGACCCAGTACTTC.

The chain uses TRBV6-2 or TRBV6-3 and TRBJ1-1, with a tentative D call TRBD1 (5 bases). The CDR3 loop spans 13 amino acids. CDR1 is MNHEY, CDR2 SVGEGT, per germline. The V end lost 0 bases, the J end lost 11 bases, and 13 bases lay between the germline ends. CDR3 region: CASSYSIGGNAFF. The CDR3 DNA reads TGTGCCAGCAGTTACTCGATTGGGGGAAATGCTTTCTTT.

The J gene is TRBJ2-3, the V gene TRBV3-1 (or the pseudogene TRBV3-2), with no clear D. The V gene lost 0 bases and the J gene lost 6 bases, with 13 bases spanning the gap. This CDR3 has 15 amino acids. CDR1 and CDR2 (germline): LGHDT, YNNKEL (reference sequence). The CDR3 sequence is CASSQDEAKADTQYF. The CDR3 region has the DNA TGTGCCAGCAGCCAAGATGAGGCCAAGGCGGATACGCAGTATTTT.

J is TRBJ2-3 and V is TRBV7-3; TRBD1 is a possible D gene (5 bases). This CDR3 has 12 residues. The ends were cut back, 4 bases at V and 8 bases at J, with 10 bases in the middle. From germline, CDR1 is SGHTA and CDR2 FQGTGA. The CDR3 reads CASSSARGTQYF. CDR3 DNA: TGTGCCAGCAGCTCAGCTAGGGGTACGCAGTATTTT.